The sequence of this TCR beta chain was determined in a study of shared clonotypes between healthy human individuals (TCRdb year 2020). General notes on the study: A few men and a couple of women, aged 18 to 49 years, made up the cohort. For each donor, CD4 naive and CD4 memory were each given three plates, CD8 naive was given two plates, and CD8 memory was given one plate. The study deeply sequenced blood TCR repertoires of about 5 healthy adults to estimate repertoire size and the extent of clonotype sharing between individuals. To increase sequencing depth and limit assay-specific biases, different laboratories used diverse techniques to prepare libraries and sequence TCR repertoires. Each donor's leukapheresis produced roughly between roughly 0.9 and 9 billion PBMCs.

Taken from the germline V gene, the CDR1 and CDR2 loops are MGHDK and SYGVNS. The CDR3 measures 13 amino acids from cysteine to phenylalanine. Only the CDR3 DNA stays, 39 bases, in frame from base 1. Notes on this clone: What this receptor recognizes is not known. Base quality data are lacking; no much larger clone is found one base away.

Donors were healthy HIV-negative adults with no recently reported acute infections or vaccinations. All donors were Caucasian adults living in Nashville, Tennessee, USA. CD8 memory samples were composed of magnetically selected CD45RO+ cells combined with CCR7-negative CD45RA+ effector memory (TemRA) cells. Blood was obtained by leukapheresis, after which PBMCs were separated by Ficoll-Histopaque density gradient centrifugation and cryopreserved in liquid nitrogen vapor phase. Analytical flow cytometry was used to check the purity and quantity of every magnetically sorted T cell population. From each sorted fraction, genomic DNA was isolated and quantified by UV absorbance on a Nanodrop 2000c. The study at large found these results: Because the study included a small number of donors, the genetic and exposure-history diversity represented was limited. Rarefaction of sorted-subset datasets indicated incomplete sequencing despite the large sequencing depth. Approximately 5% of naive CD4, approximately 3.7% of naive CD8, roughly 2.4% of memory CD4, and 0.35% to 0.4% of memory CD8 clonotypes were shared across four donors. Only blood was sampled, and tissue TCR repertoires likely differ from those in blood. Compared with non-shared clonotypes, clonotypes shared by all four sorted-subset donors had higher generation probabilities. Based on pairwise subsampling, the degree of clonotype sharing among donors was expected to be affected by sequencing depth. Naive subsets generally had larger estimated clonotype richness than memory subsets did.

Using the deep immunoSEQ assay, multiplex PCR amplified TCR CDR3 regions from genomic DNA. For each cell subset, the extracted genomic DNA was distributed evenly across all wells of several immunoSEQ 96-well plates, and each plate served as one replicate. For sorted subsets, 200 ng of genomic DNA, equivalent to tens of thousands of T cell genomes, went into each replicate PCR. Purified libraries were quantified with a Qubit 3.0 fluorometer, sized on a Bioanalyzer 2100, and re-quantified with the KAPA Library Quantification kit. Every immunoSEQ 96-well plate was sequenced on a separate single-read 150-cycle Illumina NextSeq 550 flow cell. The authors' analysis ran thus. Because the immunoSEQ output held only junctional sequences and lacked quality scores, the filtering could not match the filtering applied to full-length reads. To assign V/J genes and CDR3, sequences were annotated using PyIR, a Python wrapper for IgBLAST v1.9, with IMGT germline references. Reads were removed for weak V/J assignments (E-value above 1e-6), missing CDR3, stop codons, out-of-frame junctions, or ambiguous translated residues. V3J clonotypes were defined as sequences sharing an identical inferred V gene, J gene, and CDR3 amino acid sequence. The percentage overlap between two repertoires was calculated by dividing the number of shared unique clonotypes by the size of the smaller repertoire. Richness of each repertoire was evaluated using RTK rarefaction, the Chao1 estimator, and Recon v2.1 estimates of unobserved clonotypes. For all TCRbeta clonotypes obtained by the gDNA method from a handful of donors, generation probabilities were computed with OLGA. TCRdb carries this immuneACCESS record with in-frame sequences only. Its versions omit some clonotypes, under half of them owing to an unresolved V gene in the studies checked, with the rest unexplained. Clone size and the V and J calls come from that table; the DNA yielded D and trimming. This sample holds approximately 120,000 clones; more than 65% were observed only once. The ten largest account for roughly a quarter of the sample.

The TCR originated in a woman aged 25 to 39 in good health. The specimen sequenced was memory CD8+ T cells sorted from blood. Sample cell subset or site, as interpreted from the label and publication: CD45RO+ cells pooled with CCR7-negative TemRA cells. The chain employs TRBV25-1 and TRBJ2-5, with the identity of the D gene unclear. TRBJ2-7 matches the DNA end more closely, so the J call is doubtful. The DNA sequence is TGTGCCAGCACTACCATTGTTGAAAGCGAGCAGTACTTC. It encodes CASTTIVESEQYF.